The rows below give T cell receptor beta chains drawn from one sample of a study of Graves' ophthalmopathy and Graves' hyperthyroidism. TCRdb re-analysed the multiplex PCR reads in MiXCR, keeping a single row per CDR3 protein. The repertoire has 15,000 to 20,000 distinct CDR3 sequences, roughly 50% of them found once; the top ten carry 25%. The material sequenced was peripheral blood. The source of these receptors is a woman between 40 and 55 years old with stable Graves' hyperthyroidism. Both conserved end residues are part of each CDR3. D genes are given only for firm matches. Clone size, where shown, is once, few, many, or a class for clones that have expanded.

j_call clone_size v_call d_call cdr3_aa cdr3_nt
TRBJ2-7 many TRBV11-3 . CASSLMAGEQYF TGTGCCAGCAGCTTAATGGCGGGCGAGCAGTACTTC
TRBJ2-5 few TRBV27 . CASSGSEETQYF TGTGCCAGCAGCGGATCGGAGGAGACCCAGTACTTC
TRBJ2-7 . TRBV10-3 . CAISESGGGQYF TGTGCCATCAGTGAGTCGGGGGGTGGGCAGTACTTC
TRBJ2-7 medium-sized TRBV29-1 . CSVEYVGAYEQYF TGCAGCGTTGAATATGTGGGGGCCTACGAGCAGTACTTC
TRBJ1-6 . TRBV5-1 TRBD1 CASSVGTGHNSPLHF TGCGCCAGCAGCGTTGGGACAGGGCATAATTCACCCCTCCACTTT
TRBJ1-3 . TRBV2 . CASSDRPTRYTIYF TGTGCCAGCAGTGACCGCCCAACTCGATACACCATATATTTT
TRBJ2-5 . TRBV18 . CASSSTVQETQYF TGTGCCAGCTCATCGACAGTACAAGAGACCCAGTACTTC
TRBJ2-5 . TRBV4-1 TRBD2 CASSQDPGGGALAETQYF TGCGCCAGCAGCCAAGATCCCGGCGGGGGGGCCTTGGCGGAGACCCAGTACTTC
TRBJ1-5 few TRBV19 TRBD1 CASSTDRYGQPQHF TGTGCCAGTAGTACGGACAGGTATGGTCAGCCCCAGCATTTT
TRBJ1-5 many TRBV12-3/TRBV12-4 . CASSFSQPQHF TGTGCCAGCAGTTTTTCCCAGCCCCAGCATTTT
TRBJ1-5 . TRBV14 . CASSQGRAGKEPQHF TGTGCCAGCAGCCAAGGGAGGGCAGGGAAGGAGCCCCAGCATTTT
TRBJ1-2 many TRBV6-1 . CASSERQQYYGYTF TGTGCCAGCAGTGAACGTCAGCAGTACTATGGCTACACCTTC
TRBJ2-7 many TRBV20-1 . CSAREAGKDEQYF TGCAGTGCTAGAGAAGCAGGGAAGGACGAGCAGTACTTC
TRBJ2-7 many TRBV5-4 TRBD2 CASSLGGRAVNEQYF TGTGCCAGCAGTCTAGGCGGGAGGGCCGTCAACGAGCAGTACTTC
TRBJ2-1 . TRBV6-1 . CASSEAGGYNEQFF TGTGCCAGCAGTGAAGCTGGGGGGTACAATGAGCAGTTCTTC
TRBJ2-5 many TRBV20-1 TRBD2 CSAPSGETETQYF TGCAGTGCACCTAGCGGGGAGACTGAGACCCAGTACTTC
TRBJ2-3 . TRBV9 . CASSVEFGGGSLADTQYF TGTGCCAGCAGCGTAGAATTCGGGGGCGGTAGCCTGGCAGATACGCAGTATTTT
TRBJ2-7 . TRBV9 . CASSGSRGSSYEQYF TGTGCCAGCAGCGGATCCAGGGGTTCGTCCTACGAGCAGTACTTC
TRBJ2-1 . TRBV5-6 TRBD2 CASRRRSSGYNEQFF TGTGCCAGCAGACGCAGGTCTAGCGGATACAATGAGCAGTTCTTC
TRBJ1-2 . TRBV3-1 TRBD1 CASSQADRSNYGYTF TGTGCCAGCAGCCAAGCGGACAGGTCCAACTATGGCTACACCTTC
TRBJ2-7 . TRBV19 . CASTDRGKGEQYF TGTGCCAGTACCGATCGGGGGAAAGGCGAGCAGTACTTC
TRBJ2-1 . TRBV24-1 . CATSQGGMSYNEQFF TGTGCCACCAGCCAGGGGGGCATGAGCTACAATGAGCAGTTCTTC
TRBJ2-5 . TRBV29-1 . CSVVGEEKTQYF TGCAGCGTTGTTGGGGAGGAAAAGACCCAGTACTTC
TRBJ2-7 . TRBV19 . CASSFVGGQRGEQYF TGTGCCAGTAGTTTCGTAGGAGGGCAGCGAGGCGAGCAGTACTTC
TRBJ2-1 . TRBV7-9 TRBD2 CASRLAGEYNEQFF TGTGCCAGCAGACTAGCGGGAGAGTACAATGAGCAGTTCTTC
TRBJ1-5 many TRBV5-5 TRBD1 CASSYDRGGQPQHF TGTGCCAGCAGCTATGACAGGGGAGGACAGCCCCAGCATTTT
TRBJ2-1 once TRBV19 TRBD2 CASSMPGLVASGNEQFF TGTGCCAGTAGTATGCCGGGACTAGTGGCCAGTGGGAATGAGCAGTTCTTC
TRBJ2-3 . TRBV2 . CASRSDSSHTQYF TGTGCCAGCAGATCGGACTCCTCTCATACGCAGTATTTT
TRBJ1-6 . TRBV11-2 . CASSSAGVSYNSPLHF TGTGCCAGCAGCTCGGCAGGGGTCTCCTATAATTCACCCCTCCACTTT
TRBJ2-3 medium-sized TRBV29-1 . CSVVARVSTDTQYF TGCAGCGTTGTGGCGCGGGTCAGCACAGATACGCAGTATTTT
TRBJ1-6 few TRBV4-3 . CASSQAMNSPLHF TGCGCCAGCAGCCAAGCAATGAATTCACCCCTCCACTTT
TRBJ2-1 . TRBV20-1 . CSASGLENEQFF TGCAGTGCTAGCGGGCTAGAGAATGAGCAGTTCTTC
TRBJ2-4 few TRBV12-3/TRBV12-4 TRBD2 CASSTSGRNIQYF TGTGCCAGCAGTACTAGCGGGAGAAACATTCAGTACTTC
TRBJ2-7 . TRBV7-9 . CASSLYYEQYF TGTGCCAGCAGCCTGTACTACGAGCAGTACTTC
TRBJ2-7 . TRBV25-1 TRBD1 CASSEGDRGYEQYF TGTGCCAGCAGTGAAGGGGACAGGGGCTACGAGCAGTACTTC
TRBJ2-5 . TRBV29-1 . CSVGTNQETQYF TGCAGCGTTGGGACAAATCAAGAGACCCAGTACTTC
TRBJ1-5 many TRBV7-2 . CASSLGGDSNQPQHF TGTGCCAGCAGCTTGGGGGGGGATAGCAATCAGCCCCAGCATTTT
TRBJ2-3 few TRBV12-3/TRBV12-4 TRBD2 CASSLGSGGYTDTQYF TGTGCCAGCAGTTTGGGGAGCGGGGGGTACACAGATACGCAGTATTTT
TRBJ2-1 medium-sized TRBV20-1 . CSAEGPTNEQFF TGCAGTGCTGAGGGACCGACGAATGAGCAGTTCTTC
TRBJ1-4 . TRBV24-1 . CATSEQGPNEKLFF TGCGCCACCAGTGAGCAGGGACCTAATGAAAAACTGTTTTTT
TRBJ2-7 few TRBV6-6 TRBD2 CASGGVNWEQYF TGTGCCAGCGGGGGGGTCAATTGGGAGCAGTACTTC
TRBJ2-5 . TRBV2 . CASRVGQGGRQPQYF TGTGCCAGCAGGGTGGGGCAGGGCGGACGTCAGCCCCAGTACTTC
TRBJ1-2 few TRBV30 . CAWAITGSSYTF TGTGCCTGGGCGATCACAGGTTCCAGCTACACCTTC
TRBJ1-2 few TRBV30 . CAWSRQGGYGYTF TGTGCCTGGAGTAGGCAGGGAGGGTATGGCTACACCTTC
TRBJ2-1 many TRBV5-4 . CASLAGKGNEQFF TGTGCCAGCTTGGCGGGGAAGGGCAATGAGCAGTTCTTC
TRBJ2-7 many TRBV7-2 TRBD1 CASSVSGTGNYEQYF TGTGCCAGCAGCGTCTCGGGGACAGGGAACTACGAGCAGTACTTC
TRBJ1-3 . TRBV28 . CASTPSDSSSGNTIYF TGTGCCAGCACTCCGAGCGACAGTAGCTCTGGAAACACCATATATTTT
TRBJ2-3 few TRBV29-1 . CSVGSASGTDTQYF TGCAGCGTTGGATCGGCTAGCGGCACAGATACGCAGTATTTT
TRBJ2-7 . TRBV5-4 TRBD2 CASSRGQGLGIYEQYF TGTGCCAGCAGCCGGGGCCAGGGACTAGGTATCTACGAGCAGTACTTC
TRBJ1-1 . TRBV7-8 . CASSSTRRDTEAFF TGTGCCAGCAGCTCCACGCGAAGGGACACTGAAGCTTTCTTT
TRBJ2-3 many TRBV5-1 TRBD1 CASSGIRDRGTDTQYF TGCGCCAGCAGCGGCATCCGGGACAGGGGCACAGATACGCAGTATTTT
TRBJ2-5 . TRBV4-2 TRBD2 CASSHVYRGGPGETQYF TGTGCCAGCAGCCATGTTTATCGGGGGGGGCCAGGAGAGACCCAGTACTTC
TRBJ2-5 many TRBV5-1 . CASSLVSQEETQYF TGCGCCAGCAGCTTGGTGTCTCAAGAGGAGACCCAGTACTTC
TRBJ2-6 . TRBV2 . CASLLNAGLFNTEAF TGTGCCAGCCTCCTGAATGCAGGGCTCTTTAACACTGAAGCTTTC
TRBJ1-1 . TRBV5-1 . CASSPGGDTEAFF TGCGCCAGCAGCCCCGGTGGGGACACTGAAGCTTTCTTT
TRBJ2-5 . TRBV12-3/TRBV12-4 . CASSWRETQYF TGTGCCAGCAGTTGGAGAGAGACCCAGTACTTC